This T cell receptor beta chain was obtained from a study of CD8 T cells in Susac syndrome (dated by TCRdb to about 2019). About the study as a whole: The study used repertoire sequencing to test whether antigen drove CD8+ T cell activation and differentiation in Susac syndrome. Clonality of the CD8+ T cell repertoire was compared between about a dozen healthy donors, some 14 Susac syndrome patients and 15 multiple sclerosis patients.

Note on this clonotype: Its cognate antigen has yet to be identified. Within one base of it there is no much larger clone, and no base qualities were kept.

RNA was extracted with the RNeasy kit and roughly 0.45 to 1 ug was reverse transcribed using random hexamers. The immunoSEQ multiplex PCR assay, covering 54 Vbeta and 13 Jbeta segments, was used to amplify TCR beta CDR3 regions. PCR amplification bias was corrected by using a synthetic template baseline for primer optimization and computational correction. The paper's processing steps were these. Reads were annotated to V, D and J genes according to IMGT and were analyzed with immunoSEQ Analyzer, with only productive sequences retained. Clonality was computed as one minus Shannon entropy normalized by log2 of the number of productive unique sequences. For each patient and control, public and private clones were evaluated within the 100 most prevalent clones. A clone was defined as Susac-specific if it was absent from the healthy and MS cohorts, from roughly 980 published viral clones and from other ImmuneACCESS disease sequences. TCRdb trimmed the raw reads at Q25, called clones with MiXCR and kept productive beta chains. For every CDR3 protein sequence, its rows merge into one entry that carries the most common genes and DNA. Clone size and V and J calls follow TCRdb, not the original study. The sample yields more than 150,000 distinct CDR3 sequences; around 95% were counted once. Roughly 0.2% of the sample is in the top ten clones.

Peripheral blood CD8+ and CD4+ T cells from healthy donors, Susac syndrome patients and multiple sclerosis patients were profiled by high-throughput TCR beta sequencing. The multiple sclerosis controls were treatment-naive patients whose relapsing-remitting disease, either stable or active, fulfilled the revised McDonald criteria. CD8+ TEMRA cells were enriched by FACS, while bulk CD8+ and CD4+ T cells were purified by magnetic negative isolation. Blood was collected in EDTA tubes and processed within 24 hours, with PBMCs isolated through density gradient centrifugation. PBMCs intended for TCR sequencing were cryopreserved in liquid nitrogen and thawed later in a water bath at 37 degrees C. Purity of sorted or isolated CD4+, CD8+ and CD8+ TEMRA cells was at least 90%. Results and caveats for the whole study, not just this receptor: The TCR sequencing and HLA analysis was acknowledged to have included a relatively small number of individuals.

V sheds 6 bases and J sheds 2 bases, leaving 14 bases between their ends. The CDR3 contains 15 residues, cysteine and phenylalanine counted. Of the read, only the CDR3 DNA is kept; its 45 bases are in frame from base 1. The germline V gene supplies CDR1 MDHEN and CDR2 SYDVKM. This TCR was sampled from a human donor with multiple sclerosis. Recombination joined TRBV28 with TRBJ2-1; the D gene is not confidently resolved. The specimen was CD8+ T cells from PBMCs. CDR3 sequence: CASSLTGAPYNEQFF. The bases are TGTGCCAGCAGCTTGACGGGTGCTCCCTACAATGAGCAGTTCTTC.